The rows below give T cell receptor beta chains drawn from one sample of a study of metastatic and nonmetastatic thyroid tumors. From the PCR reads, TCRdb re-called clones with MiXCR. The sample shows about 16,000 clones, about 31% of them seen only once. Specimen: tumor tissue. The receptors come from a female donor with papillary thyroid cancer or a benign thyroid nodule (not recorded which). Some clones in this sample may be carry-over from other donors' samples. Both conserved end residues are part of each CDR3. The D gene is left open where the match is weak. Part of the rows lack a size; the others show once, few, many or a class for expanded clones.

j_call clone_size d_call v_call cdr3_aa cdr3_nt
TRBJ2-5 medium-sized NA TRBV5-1 CASSFLARETQYF TGCGCCAGCAGCTTTCTAGCGAGAGAGACCCAGTACTTC
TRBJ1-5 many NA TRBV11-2 CASSLDGGRQPQHF TGTGCCAGCAGCTTAGACGGGGGACGGCAGCCCCAGCATTTT
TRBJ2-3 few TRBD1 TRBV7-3 CASSSTGTGADTQYF TGTGCCAGCAGCTCCACCGGGACAGGGGCAGATACGCAGTATTTT
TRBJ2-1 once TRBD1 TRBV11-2 CASSPPDREVENEQFF TGTGCCAGCAGTCCACCCGACAGGGAAGTGGAGAATGAGCAGTTCTTC
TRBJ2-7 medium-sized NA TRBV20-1 CSARGGPRIYEQYF TGCAGTGCTAGGGGGGGGCCTCGGATATACGAGCAGTACTTC
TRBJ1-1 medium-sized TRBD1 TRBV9 CASSVDGGQGLAAFF TGTGCCAGCAGCGTAGACGGCGGACAGGGTCTAGCTGCTTTCTTT
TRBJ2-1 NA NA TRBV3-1 CASSQDEGSSVF TGTGCCAGCAGCCAAGACGAGGGTTCCTCGGTCTTC
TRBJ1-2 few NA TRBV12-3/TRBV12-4 CASSLARRVYGYTF TGTGCCAGCAGTTTAGCGAGGAGGGTCTATGGCTACACCTTC
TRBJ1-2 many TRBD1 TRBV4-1 CASSQRTGETRYGYTF TGCGCCAGCAGCCAGAGGACAGGGGAAACGCGCTATGGCTACACCTTC
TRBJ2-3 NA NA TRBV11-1 CASSSRTGVTRFTDTQYF TGTGCCAGCAGCTCCCGGACAGGAGTGACTAGATTCACAGATACGCAGTATTTT
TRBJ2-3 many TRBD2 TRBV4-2 CASSQDWASGGADTQYF TGTGCCAGCAGCCAAGATTGGGCTAGCGGGGGGGCAGATACGCAGTATTTT
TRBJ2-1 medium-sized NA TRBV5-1 CASKSERYNEQFF TGCGCCAGCAAGTCGGAGCGGTACAATGAGCAGTTCTTC
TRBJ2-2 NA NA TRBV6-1 CASSRGGANTGELFF TGTGCCAGCAGTCGAGGGGGGGCGAACACCGGGGAGCTGTTTTTT
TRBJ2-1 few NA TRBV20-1 CSAESLKGGPSYNEQFF TGCAGTGCTGAGTCCTTAAAAGGAGGCCCCTCCTACAATGAGCAGTTCTTC
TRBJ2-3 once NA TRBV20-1 CSARDFRGTDTQYF TGCAGTGCTAGAGATTTTAGAGGAACAGATACGCAGTATTTT
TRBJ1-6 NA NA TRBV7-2 CASSAESPSPLHF TGTGCCAGCAGCGCAGAGAGCCCATCACCCCTCCACTTT
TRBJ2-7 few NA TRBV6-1 CASSPAAVGFEQYF TGTGCCAGCAGCCCCGCGGCGGTGGGGTTTGAGCAGTACTTC
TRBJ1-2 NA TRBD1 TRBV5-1 CASRSTGAGSYTF TGCGCCAGCAGGTCGACAGGGGCGGGTAGCTACACCTTC
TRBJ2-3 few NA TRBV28 CASRTTRWGTDTQYF TGTGCCAGCAGAACGACTAGGTGGGGCACAGATACGCAGTATTTT
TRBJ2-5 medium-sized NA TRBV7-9 CASSRNKETQYF TGTGCCAGCAGCCGAAATAAAGAGACCCAGTACTTC
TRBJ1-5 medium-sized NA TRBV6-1 CASSEDEGLGPQHF TGTGCCAGCAGTGAAGACGAGGGGTTGGGGCCCCAGCATTTT
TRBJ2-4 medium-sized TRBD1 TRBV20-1 CSATGQGLKGNIQYF TGCAGTGCTACTGGACAGGGGTTAAAGGGAAACATTCAGTACTTC
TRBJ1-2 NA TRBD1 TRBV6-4 CASSDLTGDRYTF TGTGCCAGCAGTGACCTGACAGGGGACCGCTACACCTTC
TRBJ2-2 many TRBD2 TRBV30 CAWSPWGGVRTGELFF TGTGCCTGGAGTCCTTGGGGGGGGGTGAGAACCGGGGAGCTGTTTTTT
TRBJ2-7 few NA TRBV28 CASSLGFSSYEQYF TGTGCCAGCAGTTTGGGCTTTAGCTCCTACGAGCAGTACTTC
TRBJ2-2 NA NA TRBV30 CAWRGPVLDSGELFF TGTGCCTGGAGGGGCCCCGTCCTCGACTCCGGGGAGCTGTTTTTT
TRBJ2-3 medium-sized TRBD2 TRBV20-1 CSARGTSGRTDTQYF TGCAGTGCTAGGGGGACTAGCGGGCGCACAGATACGCAGTATTTT
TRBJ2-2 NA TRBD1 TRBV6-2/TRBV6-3 CASSPGTGGPGTGELFF TGTGCCAGCAGTCCCGGGACAGGAGGGCCAGGCACCGGGGAGCTGTTTTTT
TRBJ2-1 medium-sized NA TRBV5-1 CASSQPGQFNEQFF TGCGCCAGCAGCCAACCCGGACAGTTCAATGAGCAGTTCTTC
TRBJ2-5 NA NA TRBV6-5 CASSYSEGEGRETQYF TGTGCCAGCAGTTACTCGGAGGGAGAGGGAAGGGAGACCCAGTACTTC
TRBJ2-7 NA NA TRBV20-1 CSARRPDLSYEQYF TGCAGTGCTAGACGACCGGACCTATCCTACGAGCAGTACTTC
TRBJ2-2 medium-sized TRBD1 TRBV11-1 CASSLGSQGANGELFF TGTGCCAGCAGCTTAGGCTCGCAGGGGGCAAACGGGGAGCTGTTTTTT
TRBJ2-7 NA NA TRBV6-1 CASQRDGYEQYF TGTGCCAGCCAAAGGGACGGCTACGAGCAGTACTTC
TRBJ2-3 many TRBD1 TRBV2 CATGTGTDTQYF TGTGCCACCGGGACAGGGACAGATACGCAGTATTTT
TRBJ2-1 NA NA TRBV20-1 CSAPGEAYNEQFF TGCAGTGCTCCGGGGGAGGCCTACAATGAGCAGTTCTTC
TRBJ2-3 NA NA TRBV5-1 CASSPTPSDADTQYF TGCGCCAGCAGCCCCACCCCCTCGGATGCAGATACGCAGTATTTT
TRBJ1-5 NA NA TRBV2 CASSGRRASESAQHF TGTGCCAGCAGTGGACGAAGGGCCTCCGAGTCAGCCCAGCATTTT
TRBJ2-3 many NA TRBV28 CASSSGGNTQYF TGTGCCAGCAGTTCAGGAGGAAATACGCAGTATTTT
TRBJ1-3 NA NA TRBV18 CASAQSSGNTIYF TGTGCCAGCGCACAGAGCTCTGGAAACACCATATATTTT
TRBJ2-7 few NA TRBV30 CAWSSGLTYEQYF TGTGCCTGGAGTAGTGGGCTAACCTACGAGCAGTACTTC
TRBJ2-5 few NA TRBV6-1 CASSGVAGETQYF TGTGCCAGCAGTGGGGTGGCGGGGGAGACCCAGTACTTC
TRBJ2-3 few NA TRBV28 CASSLEGGPSTDTQYF TGTGCCAGCAGTTTAGAGGGGGGCCCTAGCACAGATACGCAGTATTTT